This T cell receptor beta chain was captured in a study of blood T cell repertoires in COVID-19. The CDR3 runs to 12 residues. Deletions cut 3 bases from V and 7 bases from J, with 12 bases between. Germline V gene lookup returns CDR1 DFQATT and CDR2 SNEGSKA (reference sequence). The method was immunoSEQ multiplex PCR; TCRdb's version includes in-frame clones alone and lacks a portion of them. The sample contains under 25,000 clones, roughly 83% of which appear only once. What was sequenced was peripheral blood. The chain recombines TRBV20-1 with TRBJ2-5; possibly TRBD1 for D (5 bases). The origin of this receptor is a man aged 80 or over with active or convalescent COVID-19. CDR3 bases: TGCAGTGCTAGTGGGGCCCACTGGACCCAGTACTTC. This codes for CSASGAHWTQYF.